The 21 T cell receptor beta chains in this list originate from one sample, sequenced in a study of blood T cells in healthy people across ages. It was with a sample-barcoded 5' primer and a J-beta primer mix that a second PCR of roughly 6 to 12 cycles was run. TCRdb redid the calling of the 5' RACE reads with MiXCR, one entry per CDR3 protein. The sample yields some 700,000 distinct CDR3 sequences, approximately 21% seen once. The sequenced sample consisted of blood. Receptors originate from a man between 65 and 79 years old in good health.

This clonotype came up a few times. The chain has TRBV15 and TRBJ2-7, with D maybe TRBD1 (6 bases). V dropped 3 bases and J dropped 3 bases, with 12 bases sitting between them. CDR3 length equals 14 residues. The V gene's germline CDR1 is LNHNV and CDR2 YYDKDF (reference sequence). For the CDR3, the DNA is TGTGCCACCAGCAGTTTCAAAGGGGGCTACGAGCAGTACTTC. Its translation: CATSSFKGGYEQYF.

This clonotype was recorded a few times. The genes are TRBV11-3 and TRBJ2-1; the match to TRBD2 covers 7 bases. Trimming took 5 bases from V and 6 from J; bases not matched to a gene: 10. CDR1 SGHNT and CDR2 YENEEA come from the germline V gene. CDR3 length: 15 residues. CDR3 region: CASSPRAGVGNEQFF. The CDR3 region has the DNA TGTGCCAGCAGCCCACGGGCGGGAGTGGGCAATGAGCAGTTCTTC.

This clonotype was seen many times. V gene TRBV12-3 or TRBV12-4 combines with J gene TRBJ2-2; no definite D call. The V and J ends lost 5 bases and 3 bases respectively, with 4 bases between them. CDR3 length: 12 residues. The DNA for the CDR3 is TGTGCCAGCAGTCCCGACACCGGGGAGCTGTTTTTT. Protein: CASSPDTGELFF.

This clonotype was detected a few times. One end of the junction fails to match germline, which may point to a read error. V is TRBV19 and J is TRBJ2-1; TRBD2 aligns across 11 bases. The length of the CDR3 is 15 residues. CDR1 and CDR2 (germline): LNHDA, SQIVND (reference sequence). CDR3 coding DNA: TGTGCCAGTACCCGCGGGACTAGCGGTATCAATGGGCAGTTCTTC. Amino acids: CASTRGTSGINGQFF.

This clonotype was detected only a few times. The chain employs TRBV19 and TRBJ1-1; TRBD1 agrees at 7 bases. With V trimmed by 6 bases and J by 1 base, 2 bases remained unmatched. Germline V lookup: CDR1 LNHDA, CDR2 SQIVND (reference sequence). The CDR3 is 13 residues long. CDR3 sequence (DNA): TGTGCCAGTAGGCCAGGGGGGAACACTGAAGCTTTCTTT. It encodes CASRPGGNTEAFF.

The rearrangement joins TRBV4-1 to TRBJ2-5, with D tentatively TRBD2 (6 bases). This CDR3 comprises 13 residues. V was clipped by 0 bases and J by 9 bases, with 11 bases between them. Germline V gene data show CDR1 as MGHRA and CDR2 as YSYEKL. The DNA of the CDR3 is TGCGCCAGCAGCCAAGAGGTTTCGGGGGCCCAGTACTTC. It specifies CASSQEVSGAQYF.

The chain has TRBV6-1 and TRBJ1-5; 9 bases are a match to TRBD1. CDR3 length equals 17 residues. The V gene end was trimmed by 6 bases and the J gene end by 0 bases; junction bases not matched to a gene: 9. Looked up from germline, CDR1 is MNHNS and CDR2 is SASEGT. The CDR3 loop reads CASSPTTGGYSNQPQHF. DNA of the CDR3: TGTGCCAGCAGCCCTACGACAGGGGGGTATAGCAATCAGCCCCAGCATTTT.

The V gene is TRBV12-3 or TRBV12-4, the J gene TRBJ2-1, with D perhaps given as TRBD1 or TRBD2 (5 bases each). The length of the CDR3 is 14 residues. The germline V and J ends were trimmed by 9 bases and 2 bases, with 14 bases remaining between them. The chain's CDR3 is CASTGTETYNEQFF. The CDR3 bases are TGTGCCAGTACCGGGACCGAGACCTACAATGAGCAGTTCTTC.

This rearrangement joins TRBV12-3 or TRBV12-4 to TRBJ2-1; 8 positions agree with TRBD2. There are 15 residues in the CDR3. The V segment lost 2 bases and the J segment 6 bases; nucleotides outside the gene matches: 6. DNA of the CDR3: TGTGCCAGCAGTTTATATAAGACTAGCGTCAATGAGCAGTTCTTC. Amino acid sequence: CASSLYKTSVNEQFF.

V usage is TRBV11-2 and J usage is TRBJ2-5; 9 bases are shared with TRBD2. The J call may be mistaken, given a closer DNA end match to TRBJ2-7. From germline, CDR1 is SGHAT and CDR2 FQNNGV. The CDR3 runs 13 residues. Here the CDR3 DNA reads TGTGCCACCAGTTTAGCGGGGGCCTACGAGCAGTACGTC. Encoded protein: CATSLAGAYEQYV.

The chain couples TRBV6-6 to TRBJ1-2; D remains ambiguous. Germline V gives CDR1 MNHNY, CDR2 SVGAGI (reference sequence). The CDR3 is made up of 13 amino acids. Between the trimmed V and J ends, which lost 5 bases and 1 base, there was a span of 8 bases. CDR3 region: CASSSQVNYGYTF. DNA of the CDR3: TGTGCCAGCAGTAGCCAGGTTAACTATGGCTACACCTTC.

This clonotype occurred a few times. V and J are TRBV2 and TRBJ2-5; 11 positions agree with TRBD1. The J call may be mistaken, given a closer DNA end match to TRBJ2-1. CDR1 is SNHLY, CDR2 FYNNEI, per germline. The CDR3 is 16 amino acids. For the CDR3, the DNA is TGTGCCAGCAGATTTATGGGACAGGGGGAGACAAATGAGCAGTTCTTC. The encoded protein is CASRFMGQGETNEQFF.

The chain has TRBV5-5 and TRBJ1-5; D gene unclear. The CDR3 covers 16 residues. Trimming removed 4 bases from V and 6 bases from J, with 20 bases in between. The germline V gene has CDR1 SGHKS and CDR2 YYEKEE (reference sequence). The CDR3: CASSPDPSRAGQPQHF. CDR3 DNA sequence: TGTGCCAGCAGCCCCGACCCTTCGCGGGCTGGTCAGCCCCAGCATTTT.

This sequence joins TRBV24-1 and TRBJ1-4, with TRBD1 matching 7 bases. Trimming at V came to 4 bases and at J to 11 bases, leaving 6 bases not matched to a gene. Germline V CDR1 and CDR2: KGHDR, SFDVKD. The CDR3 has 13 residues. The CDR3 is CATSEIQGTKLFF. Here the CDR3 DNA reads TGTGCCACCAGTGAAATACAGGGGACTAAACTGTTTTTT.

This clonotype was recorded a few times. The V call is TRBV9, the J call TRBJ1-1; the D is unclear. V lost 3 bases and J 8 bases, leaving 14 bases between the germline ends. This CDR3 region has 13 residues. The germline CDR1 and CDR2 sequences are SGDLS and YYNGEE. The CDR3 is CASSEWASGEAFF. Written as DNA, the CDR3 is TGTGCCAGCAGCGAGTGGGCCTCGGGGGAAGCTTTCTTT.

V and J are TRBV7-2 and TRBJ2-1; 9 positions agree with TRBD1. Germline V gene lookup returns CDR1 SGHTA and CDR2 FQGNSA. V trimming: 1 base; J trimming: 7 bases; junction bases outside the gene matches: 8. This CDR3 region has 16 residues. The CDR3 coding sequence is TGTGCCAGCAGCTTAGGTGGGACAGGGAGGGTTAATGAGCAGTTCTTC. It translates to CASSLGGTGRVNEQFF.

Details on this clonotype: Germline is not matched at one junction end, which may reflect a read error. The V and J genes are TRBV7-9 and TRBJ2-1; no firm D call. Per germline, CDR1 SEHNR and CDR2 FQNEAQ (reference sequence). This CDR3 is 14 amino acids long. Here the CDR3 reads CASGFPGPYNEQFF. Written as DNA, the CDR3 is TGTGCCAGCGGCTTCCCCGGGCCTTACAATGAGCAGTTCTTC.

This rearrangement joins TRBV15 to TRBJ2-7; D remains ambiguous. CDR3 length: 14 amino acids. V shed 0 bases and J shed 1 base, with 7 bases lying between them. Germline lookup yields CDR1 LNHNV and CDR2 YYDKDF (reference sequence). The CDR3 region has the DNA TGTGCCACCAGCAGAGATGGGATGTCCTACGAGCAGTACTTC. Protein sequence: CATSRDGMSYEQYF.

The sample holds a few counts of this clonotype. CDR3 DNA: TGCAGTGCAGGGGCGGATCTACAAGAGACCCAGTACTTC. It codes for CSAGADLQETQYF. The J gene is TRBJ2-5, the V gene TRBV20-1; D is possibly TRBD1 (5 bases). The CDR3 extends over 13 amino acids. The V end lost 6 bases, the J end lost 2 bases, and 13 bases lay between the germline ends. Germline CDR1 reads DFQATT; CDR2 reads SNEGSKA (reference sequence).

The rearrangement uses TRBV24-1 and TRBJ1-1; D not certain. CDR1 is KGHDR, CDR2 SFDVKD, per germline. The ends were cut back, 7 bases at V and 0 bases at J, with 2 bases in the middle. This CDR3 has 11 residues. CDR3 amino acids: CATRVNTEAFF. CDR3 nucleotide sequence: TGTGCCACCAGGGTGAACACTGAAGCTTTCTTT.

At least ten counts were recorded for this clonotype. The CDR3 spells CASSLAAGYNEQFF. CDR3 DNA sequence: TGCGCCAGCAGCTTGGCAGCGGGATACAATGAGCAGTTCTTC. V and J are TRBV5-1 and TRBJ2-1, with TRBD2 identical over 7 bases. The CDR3 is made up of 14 amino acids. Trimming took 0 bases from V and 4 from J; bases not matched to a gene: 1. The V gene's germline CDR1 is SGHRS and CDR2 YFSETQ.